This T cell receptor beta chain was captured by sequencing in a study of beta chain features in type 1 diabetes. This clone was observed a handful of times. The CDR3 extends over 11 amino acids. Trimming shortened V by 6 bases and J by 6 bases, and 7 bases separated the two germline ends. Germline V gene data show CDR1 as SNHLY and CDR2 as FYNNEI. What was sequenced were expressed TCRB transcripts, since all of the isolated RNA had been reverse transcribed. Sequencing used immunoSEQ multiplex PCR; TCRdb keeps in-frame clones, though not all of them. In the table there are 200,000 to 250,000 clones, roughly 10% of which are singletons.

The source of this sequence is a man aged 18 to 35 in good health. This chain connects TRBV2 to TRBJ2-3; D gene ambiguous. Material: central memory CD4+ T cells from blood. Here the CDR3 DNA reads TGTGCCAGCAGGGGATGGGATACGCAGTATTTT. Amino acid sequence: CASRGWDTQYF.